What follows is one TCR beta chain and its context. What it binds is not known. The sample belongs to a study of T cell repertoires in cytomegalovirus infection. Study overall: From public TCR beta signatures came an indication of both CMV infection and matching HLA type.

The CDR3 loop spans 14 amino acids. Germline values: CDR1 MNHEY, CDR2 SMNVEV (reference sequence). Trimming left V 5 bases short and J 5 bases short, with 15 bases between. MiXCR, applied by TCRdb to the reads, yields one record per CDR3 protein. The sample carries 160,000 or so distinct CDR3 sequences, about 20% recorded once. The sample was CD8+ T cells from cultured PBMCs, taken from culture after CMV antigen stimulation. This chain links TRBV27 with TRBJ1-2; D is undetermined. This TCR came from a human donor in good health (CMV status not recorded). Some clones in this sample may be carry-over from other donors' samples. The CDR3 region is CASSPSGRVYGYTF. In DNA, the CDR3 is TGTGCCAGCAGTCCTTCAGGACGGGTATATGGCTACACCTTC.